Listed below are T cell receptor beta chains from one sample, sequenced in a study of T cell repertoires in cytomegalovirus infection. From the reads, TCRdb called clonotypes with MiXCR, one entry per CDR3 protein. Here the sample spans roughly 700,000 distinct CDR3 sequences, 30% to 40% being singletons. Their recognized antigens are unknown. Sequencing used cultured PBMCs, obtained from culture after CMV antigen stimulation. The receptor source for this set is a human donor in good health (CMV status not recorded). Some clones in this sample may be carry-over from other donors' samples. The conserved cysteine and the conserved F or W are not part of the CDR3 here. Fields, in order: V gene, CDR3 length, CDR3 protein.

v_call: TRBV7-2
cdr3_length: 13
cdr3_aa: ASSFGGATYNEQF

v_call: TRBV3-1
cdr3_length: 10
cdr3_aa: ASSQGGRGTF

v_call: TRBV4-2
cdr3_length: 17
cdr3_aa: ASSQDGDFRGGVADTQY

v_call: TRBV12-3/TRBV12-4
cdr3_length: 12
cdr3_aa: ASRETGTTGELF

v_call: TRBV6-2/TRBV6-3
cdr3_length: 14
cdr3_aa: ASSYPPWTETYEQY

v_call: TRBV10-3
cdr3_length: 12
cdr3_aa: AISTGTEYYEQY

v_call: TRBV20-1
cdr3_length: 9
cdr3_aa: SAETQGKQF

v_call: TRBV7-9
cdr3_length: 11
cdr3_aa: ASSSPFVTEAF

v_call: TRBV12-3/TRBV12-4
cdr3_length: 10
cdr3_aa: ASSPGPDEDT

v_call: TRBV29-1
cdr3_length: 9
cdr3_aa: SVEAGEKLF

v_call: TRBV19
cdr3_length: 12
cdr3_aa: ASSAQDRPYEQY

v_call: TRBV27
cdr3_length: 12
cdr3_aa: ASSVGQGWSPLH

v_call: TRBV20-1
cdr3_length: 11
cdr3_aa: SALRGVGSPLH

v_call: TRBV6-5
cdr3_length: 18
cdr3_aa: ASSYLTPDTSSPSYNEQF

v_call: TRBV28
cdr3_length: 11
cdr3_aa: ASRSAFNQPQH

v_call: TRBV7-2
cdr3_length: 11
cdr3_aa: ASSLWKDSEAF